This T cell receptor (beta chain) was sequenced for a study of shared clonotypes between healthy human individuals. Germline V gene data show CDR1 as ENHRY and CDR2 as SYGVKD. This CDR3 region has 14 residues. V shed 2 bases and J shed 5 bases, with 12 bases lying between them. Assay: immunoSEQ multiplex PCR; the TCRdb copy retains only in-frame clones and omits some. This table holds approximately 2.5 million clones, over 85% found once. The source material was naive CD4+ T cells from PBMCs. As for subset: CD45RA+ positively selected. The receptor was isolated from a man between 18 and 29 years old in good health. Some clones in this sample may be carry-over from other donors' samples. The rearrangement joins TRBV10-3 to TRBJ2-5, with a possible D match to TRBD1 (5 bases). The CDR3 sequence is CAISERQLEETQYF. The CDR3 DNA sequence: TGTGCCATCAGTGAGCGACAGCTCGAGGAGACCCAGTACTTC.